This T cell receptor beta chain was profiled in a study of read filtering for tumor transcriptome and immune sequencing (dated by TCRdb to 2019 to 2021). General notes on the study: The cohort was composed of roughly 16 male and 14 to 15 female patients, with a mean age of roughly 70 years and an age range of about 45 to 90. By revised international staging, fewer than ten patients were R-ISS I, under 20 were R-ISS II and roughly 7 were R-ISS III. After DNase treatment, whole-transcriptome libraries were prepared with the TruSeq RNA Access Library Prep Kit. TCR-region mapped reads per sample ranged from about 3.5 to 11 million with IR-seq versus only about 75 to 1,400 with RNA-seq. Using the same bone marrow samples, the study ran both targeted immune repertoire sequencing and bulk whole-transcriptome sequencing and then compared the TCR repertoires from each method. One of the main goals was to work out a read-filtering strategy for immune repertoire data, in particular whether clonotypes backed by only a single read should be removed.

TCR libraries were built from about 370 ng RNA with the Immunoverse kit, using molecular barcoded adaptors covering alpha/delta and beta/gamma chains. The same RNA used for transcriptome sequencing was used for TCR library preparation. Sequencing of the TCR libraries was done on an Illumina HiSeq 4000 with 2 x 150 cycles. In the paper's pipeline: Using MiXCR, which included quality filtering and error correction, TCR reads were aligned to human V, D, J and C references and then assembled into CDR3 clonotypes. Clonotype counts and gene usage diversity were analyzed with the tcR package in R. For inspection of raw mapping reads, RNA-seq reads were mapped by STAR aligner version 2.5.3a onto GRCh37 of the human genome. IR-seq fastq files were randomly downsampled with Seqtk 1.3 to test the effect of sequencing depth on detected clonotypes. The public reads were run again by TCRdb, first through fastp at Q25 and then through MiXCR, and only productive beta chains were kept. Entries are consolidated by CDR3 protein sequence, retaining the most common genes and DNA. The V and J calls were not made by the authors but by TCRdb's processing. For this sample there are approximately 14,000 distinct CDR3 sequences; about 20% appear just once. The leading ten clones occupy approximately 80% of the sample.

Each patient had bone marrow sampled at the time of active disease. Ficoll-Hypaque density gradient centrifugation was used to isolate bone marrow mononuclear cells. Myeloma plasma cells were removed and CD138-negative cells were obtained by negative selection following labeling with CD138 magnetic microbeads on a MACS separator. Flow cytometry on an Attune NxT with CD138 antibodies was used to check the purity of the isolated cells. TRIzol reagent was used to extract total RNA, and a NanoDrop spectrophotometer was used to quantify the extracted RNA. For each patient, the CD138-negative bone marrow sample underwent paired RNA-seq and IR-seq. As for this clonotype: Its specific antigen is unknown. One end of the junction fails to match germline, which may point to a read error.

Taken from cysteine to phenylalanine, the CDR3 has 15 residues. CDR3 DNA only is kept here, 45 bases in frame from base 1. Overall study results and their limits: When single-read clonotypes were removed, the proportions of shared clonotypes in IR-seq and RNA-seq correlated more strongly. Compared with RNA-seq, IR-seq captured clonotypes at much greater depth and more reliably, and a smaller IR-seq throughput was enough to identify most of the shared clonotypes. Single-read clonotypes made up around 80% of clonotypes but only about 4% of total reads in IR-seq, compared with around 70% of clonotypes and under 45% of reads in RNA-seq. The sorted CD138-negative fraction was not purified T cells but a mixed bone marrow immune population.

The sequence is built from TRBV12-3 or TRBV12-4 and TRBJ1-6; the D gene cannot be named for sure. This receptor was obtained from a donor at least 40 years old with multiple myeloma. The sequenced sample consisted of a population of CD138-negative cells sorted from bone marrow. Sample cell subset or site, as interpreted from the label and publication: bone marrow mononuclear cells depleted of CD138+ plasma/myeloma cells by negative magnetic selection. The CDR3 protein sequence reads: CASSAVRRAHTEALF. The nucleotide sequence reads as follows: TGTGCCAGCAGTGCGGTGCGTAGGGCACACACTGAAGCTCTCTTT.